This entry lists 25 T cell receptor beta chains sequenced from one sample in a study of T cell repertoires in cytomegalovirus infection. The antigens of these receptors remain unknown. TCRdb re-analysed the reads in MiXCR, keeping a single row per CDR3 protein. The table shows approximately 390,000 distinct CDR3 sequences, with roughly 36% occurring only once. This sample comprised cultured PBMCs, obtained from culture after CMV antigen stimulation. The receptors come from a human donor in good health (CMV status not recorded). Some clones in this sample may be carry-over from other donors' samples.

The rearrangement joins TRBV6-2 or TRBV6-3 to TRBJ2-7; 7 bases are a match to TRBD2. The CDR3 spans 13 residues. The germline V gene has CDR1 MNHEY and CDR2 SVGEGT. V was clipped by 4 bases and J by 2 bases; unmatched bases: 2. CDR3 sequence: CASSSGTTYEQYV. The DNA of the CDR3 is TGTGCCAGCAGTTCCGGGACTACCTACGAGCAGTACGTC.

A few counts support this clonotype. V and J are TRBV11-3 and TRBJ2-1; TRBD2 matches at 9 bases. The CDR3 is 16 amino acids. Trimming took 5 bases from V and 7 from J; bases not matched to a gene: 12. Looked up from germline, CDR1 is SGHNT and CDR2 is YENEEA. CDR3 residues: CASSRRGSGRNNEQFF. The CDR3 DNA follows: TGTGCCAGCAGCCGTCGTGGTAGCGGGAGAAATAATGAGCAGTTCTTC.

This clonotype came up many times. J is TRBJ2-1 and V is TRBV7-2; 9 bases align to TRBD2. Germline loops: CDR1 SGHTA, CDR2 FQGNSA. Trimming took 1 base from V and 5 from J; bases not matched to a gene: 3. The CDR3 is 15 amino acids. The CDR3, as DNA: TGTGCCAGCAGCTTAGTTCTAGCGGGGAACAATGAGCAGTTCTTC. Translated, it gives CASSLVLAGNNEQFF.

The rearrangement links TRBV2 to TRBJ2-1; D ambiguous. The CDR3 sequence is 14 residues long. Germline CDR1 is SNHLY and CDR2 is FYNNEI. The ends were cut back, 4 bases at V and 2 bases at J, with 9 bases in the middle. CDR3 bases: TGTGCCAGCAGTGTTCGGGTAACCTACAATGAGCAGTTCTTC. This codes for CASSVRVTYNEQFF.

In this sample, this clonotype turned up many times. V and J are TRBV7-2 and TRBJ2-1; TRBD1 might be the D (5 bases). With 7 bases removed from V and 0 bases from J, the gap between germline ends came to 19 bases. Germline V CDR1 and CDR2: SGHTA, FQGNSA. The CDR3 is 17 amino acids. The CDR3 is CASINQGAPSSYNEQFF. CDR3 nucleotide sequence: TGTGCCAGCATCAACCAGGGTGCTCCGAGCTCCTACAATGAGCAGTTCTTC.

The gene calls are TRBV11-2 and TRBJ1-2; D uncertain. The CDR3 runs 16 residues. Trimming cost V 2 bases and J 8 bases, with 21 bases left between them. The germline CDR1 and CDR2 sequences are SGHAT and FQNNGV. CDR3 sequence (DNA): TGTGCCAGCAGCTTACGCGCCGGGGAGGTCCGGCGGGGCTACACCTTC. Its translation is CASSLRAGEVRRGYTF.

The rearrangement uses TRBV19 and TRBJ1-1, with TRBD1 matching over 8 bases. After removal of 5 bases from V and 6 bases from J, the junction contained 8 bases not matched to a gene. Germline V CDR1 and CDR2: LNHDA, SQIVND (reference sequence). This CDR3 is 14 amino acids long. Here the CDR3 DNA reads TGTGCCAGTAGTGACAGGGGAGGGGGCCCTGAAGCTTTCTTT. Its translation: CASSDRGGGPEAFF.

This clonotype has a handful of counts. The chain joins TRBV7-2 to TRBJ2-3; 15 bases fit TRBD2. The CDR3 has 19 residues. The germline V gene has CDR1 SGHTA and CDR2 FQGNSA. Unmatched junction bases numbered 14, after V lost 2 bases and J lost 8 bases. The CDR3 nucleotides are TGTGCCAGCAGCTTACTCTTCTCTAGGACTAGCGGGAGGGCCGTTACGCAGTATTTT. Protein sequence: CASSLLFSRTSGRAVTQYF.

The gene calls are TRBV7-2 and TRBJ2-1, with unresolved D. V was clipped by 5 bases and J by 3 bases, with 8 bases between them. Germline values: CDR1 SGHTA, CDR2 FQGNSA. The CDR3 has 13 amino acids. The CDR3 DNA reads TGTGCCAGCAGCCCCGTACTCTACAATGAGCAGTTCTTC. It is translated as CASSPVLYNEQFF.

This clonotype was found a few times. CDR3 sequence (DNA): TGTGCCACCAGCATTGAGGGACACCTTAACACTGAAGCTTTCTTT. It translates to CATSIEGHLNTEAFF. V usage is TRBV15 and J usage is TRBJ1-1; possible D gene TRBD1, 6 bases. The CDR3 contains 15 residues. V dropped 4 bases and J dropped 2 bases, with 14 bases sitting between them. Germline V CDR1 and CDR2: LNHNV, YYDKDF (reference sequence).

The chain carries TRBV4-1 and TRBJ2-1; TRBD2 matches at 12 bases. Germline trimming cut 4 bases from V and 6 bases from J; bases unmatched to any gene: 10. Germline V gives CDR1 MGHRA, CDR2 YSYEKL. The CDR3 consists of 17 residues. In DNA form, the CDR3 reads TGCGCCAGCAGCCCCGGAAGACTAGCGGGAGAATCCAATGAGCAGTTCTTC. Protein product: CASSPGRLAGESNEQFF.

This clonotype was counted at least ten times. The chain recombines TRBV7-2 with TRBJ1-2, with D possibly TRBD1 on 5 matching bases. V lost 0 bases and J 5 bases, leaving 16 bases between the germline ends. The germline CDR1 and CDR2 sequences are SGHTA and FQGNSA. The CDR3 runs 16 residues. In nucleotides, the CDR3 is TGTGCCAGCAGCTTAGCGTGGCAGGGAGGGATATATGGCTACACCTTC. It is translated as CASSLAWQGGIYGYTF.

This clonotype was seen more than once but under ten times. V usage is TRBV11-3 and J usage is TRBJ2-7, with 8 bases aligning to TRBD1. Germline CDR1 SGHNT, CDR2 YENEEA. The CDR3 length is 16 residues. Germline trimming cut 6 bases from V and 3 bases from J; bases unmatched to any gene: 13. CDR3 residues: CASRKTRTGFFYEQYV. CDR3 in DNA: TGTGCCAGCAGAAAAACTCGGACAGGGTTCTTCTACGAGCAGTACGTC.

The chain carries TRBV7-2 and TRBJ1-5, with D perhaps matching TRBD1 (5 bases). The V gene lost 6 bases and the J gene lost 5 bases, with 11 bases spanning the gap. Germline V lookup: CDR1 SGHTA, CDR2 FQGNSA. The CDR3 covers 13 residues. The CDR3 loop reads CASSSQEDQPQHF. In nucleotides, the CDR3 is TGTGCCAGCAGTTCACAGGAGGATCAGCCCCAGCATTTT.

The chain links TRBV2 to TRBJ2-4; D not resolved. V lost 7 bases, J lost 7 bases, and 14 bases lay in between. The CDR3 consists of 13 residues. CDR1 is SNHLY and CDR2 is FYNNEI in the germline V gene. Written as DNA, the CDR3 is TGTGCCAGCACATCAGCATTTCGGAACATTCAGTACTTC. Translation gives CASTSAFRNIQYF.

The chain uses TRBV7-9 and TRBJ2-5; possibly TRBD2 for D (7 bases). Germline CDR1 and CDR2: SEHNR and FQNEAQ (reference sequence). There are 16 residues in the CDR3. Trimming cost V 4 bases and J 7 bases, with 22 bases left between them. The CDR3 sequence is CASSSPLAEGGRTQYF. For the CDR3, the DNA is TGTGCCAGCAGCTCCCCCCTAGCGGAGGGGGGGCGGACCCAGTACTTC.

This clonotype showed up many times. The V gene is TRBV7-2, the J gene TRBJ2-1, with D possibly being TRBD1 or TRBD2 (5 bases each). The CDR3 contains 14 residues. V lost 5 bases and J 8 bases, leaving 16 bases between the germline ends. Per germline, CDR1 SGHTA and CDR2 FQGNSA. CDR3 in amino acids: CASSLGTTIDEQFF. In nucleotides, the CDR3 is TGTGCCAGCAGCCTAGGGACCACTATTGATGAGCAGTTCTTC.

This clonotype was picked up a small number of times. The chain links TRBV4-3 to TRBJ2-1; D is unclear. Germline V CDR1 and CDR2: LGHNA, YSLEER. The V end was cut by 3 bases, the J end by 0 bases, with 6 bases between. This CDR3 has 14 amino acids. The CDR3 reads CASSHSSSYNEQFF. For the CDR3, the DNA is TGCGCCAGCAGCCACTCAAGCTCCTACAATGAGCAGTTCTTC.

This chain joins TRBV28 and TRBJ1-1; 8 bases agree with TRBD1. The junction had 7 bases not matched to a gene; V was cut back by 8 bases and J by 5 bases. Looked up from germline, CDR1 is MDHEN and CDR2 is SYDVKM. This CDR3 contains 13 residues. The CDR3 loop reads CASFWTGNTEAFF. The CDR3 region has the DNA TGTGCCAGCTTCTGGACAGGGAATACTGAAGCTTTCTTT.

The CDR3 region is CSATPTPGGYGYTF. The CDR3 DNA sequence: TGCAGTGCTACCCCCACCCCCGGCGGCTATGGCTACACCTTC. The J gene is TRBJ1-2, the V gene TRBV20-1; D not certain. This CDR3 region has 14 residues. Germline V CDR1 and CDR2: DFQATT, SNEGSKA (reference sequence). The V end lost 4 bases, the J end lost 4 bases, and 16 bases lay between the germline ends.

The rearrangement links TRBV6-4 to TRBJ2-3; TRBD1 aligns across 7 bases. V lost 0 bases and J lost 2; bases outside the gene matches: 2. The CDR3 is 15 amino acids. Germline V CDR1 and CDR2: MRHNA, SNTAGT. In nucleotides, the CDR3 is TGTGCCAGCAGTGACTCGGGACAGTACACAGATACGCAGTATTTT. It is translated as CASSDSGQYTDTQYF.

This chain connects TRBV24-1 to TRBJ1-2; 7 bases align to TRBD1. Germline trimming cut 4 bases from V and 8 bases from J; bases unmatched to any gene: 9. Germline CDR1 and CDR2: KGHDR and SFDVKD. The CDR3 runs 14 residues. The CDR3 region has the DNA TGTGCCACCAGTGACCCGACAGGGTTCGGCGGCTACACCTTC. As protein: CATSDPTGFGGYTF.

The gene calls are TRBV2 and TRBJ1-1, with no clear D. The CDR3 consists of 14 residues. The ends were cut back, 8 bases at V and 0 bases at J, with 13 bases in the middle. CDR1 is SNHLY and CDR2 is FYNNEI in the germline V gene. This CDR3 reads CASVRDSLNTEAFF. Here the CDR3 DNA reads TGTGCCAGCGTTAGGGATTCCTTGAACACTGAAGCTTTCTTT.

This sequence joins TRBV6-6 and TRBJ2-1; 13 positions match TRBD2. The V gene end was trimmed by 5 bases and the J gene end by 3 bases; junction bases not matched to a gene: 4. The CDR3 extends over 16 amino acids. CDR1 is MNHNY, CDR2 SVGAGI, per germline (reference sequence). The CDR3 coding sequence is TGTGCCAGCAGTGAGACTAGCGGGAGGTTCTACAATGAGCAGTTCTTC. Protein: CASSETSGRFYNEQFF.

In its sample, this clonotype was seen a few times. V usage is TRBV12-3 or TRBV12-4 and J usage is TRBJ2-3; D ambiguous. The CDR3 is made up of 15 amino acids. Deletions cut 6 bases from V and 0 bases from J, with 13 bases between. The CDR3 DNA is TGTGCCAGCAGCCCGCGCGACTTAAGCACAGATACGCAGTATTTT. Its protein is CASSPRDLSTDTQYF.